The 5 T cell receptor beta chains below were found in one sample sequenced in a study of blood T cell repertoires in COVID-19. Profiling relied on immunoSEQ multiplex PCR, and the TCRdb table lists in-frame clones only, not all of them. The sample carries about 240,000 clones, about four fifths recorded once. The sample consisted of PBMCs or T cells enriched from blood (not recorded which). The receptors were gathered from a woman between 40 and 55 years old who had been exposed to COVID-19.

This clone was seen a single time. The CDR3 sequence: CASSWTGGAFF. In DNA form, the CDR3 reads TGTGCCAGCAGCTGGACAGGGGGAGCTTTCTTT. The chain uses TRBV28 and TRBJ1-1; TRBD1 agrees at 10 bases. The CDR3 extends over 11 amino acids. Germline V gene lookup returns CDR1 MDHEN and CDR2 SYDVKM. With 6 bases clipped from V and 10 bases from J, the junction kept 2 bases outside the gene matches.

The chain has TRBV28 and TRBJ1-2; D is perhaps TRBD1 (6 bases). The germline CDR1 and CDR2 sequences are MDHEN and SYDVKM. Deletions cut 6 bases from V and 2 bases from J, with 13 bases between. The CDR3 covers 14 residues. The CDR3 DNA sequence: TGTGCCAGCAGCAGAGGGCAGGGGAACTATGGCTACACCTTC. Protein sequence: CASSRGQGNYGYTF.

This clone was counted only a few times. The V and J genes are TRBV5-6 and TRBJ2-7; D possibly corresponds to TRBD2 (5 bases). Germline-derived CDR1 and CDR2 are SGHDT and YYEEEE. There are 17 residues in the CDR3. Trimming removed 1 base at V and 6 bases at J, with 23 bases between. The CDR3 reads CASSLRGIPSISREQYF. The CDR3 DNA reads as TGTGCCAGCAGCTTGCGAGGGATCCCCAGCATCTCTCGCGAGCAGTACTTC.

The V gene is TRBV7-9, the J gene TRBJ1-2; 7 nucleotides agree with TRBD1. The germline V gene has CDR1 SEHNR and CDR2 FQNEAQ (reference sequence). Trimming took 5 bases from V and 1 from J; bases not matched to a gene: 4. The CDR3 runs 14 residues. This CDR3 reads CASSRTGDNYGYTF. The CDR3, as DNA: TGTGCCAGCAGCCGGACAGGAGATAACTATGGCTACACCTTC.

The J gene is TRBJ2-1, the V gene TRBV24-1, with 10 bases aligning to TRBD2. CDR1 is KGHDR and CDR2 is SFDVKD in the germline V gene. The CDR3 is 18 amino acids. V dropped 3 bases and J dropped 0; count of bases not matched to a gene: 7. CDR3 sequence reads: CATSDTRKRGGSYNEQFF. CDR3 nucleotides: TGTGCCACCAGTGATACGCGGAAGCGGGGGGGCTCCTACAATGAGCAGTTCTTC.